The present entry profiles one T cell receptor (beta chain) with its context. This sample was taken from a study of blood T cell repertoires in COVID-19. Study background: Acute and convalescent COVID-19 samples came from the United States, Italy and Spain. PBMCs, B-cell-depleted T cells, or T cells were the source of the cDNA or gDNA that made up the material.

Repertoires were generated with immunoSEQ multiplex PCR, while TCRdb's copy carries only in-frame clones and drops some. In the table there are about 150,000 clones, 85% to 90% of which are singletons. Trimming pared 6 bases from V and 2 bases from J, leaving 13 bases between. The CDR3 extends over 14 amino acids. Germline CDR1 is MDHEN and CDR2 is SYDVKM. The sample comprised peripheral blood. This TCR was sampled from a woman in her 40s with acute or convalescent COVID-19. This chain uses TRBV28 with TRBJ1-2; TRBD1 might be the D (6 bases). The CDR3 protein is CASRDPGHNYGYTF. The CDR3 nucleotides read TGTGCCAGCAGAGACCCGGGACACAACTATGGCTACACCTTC.